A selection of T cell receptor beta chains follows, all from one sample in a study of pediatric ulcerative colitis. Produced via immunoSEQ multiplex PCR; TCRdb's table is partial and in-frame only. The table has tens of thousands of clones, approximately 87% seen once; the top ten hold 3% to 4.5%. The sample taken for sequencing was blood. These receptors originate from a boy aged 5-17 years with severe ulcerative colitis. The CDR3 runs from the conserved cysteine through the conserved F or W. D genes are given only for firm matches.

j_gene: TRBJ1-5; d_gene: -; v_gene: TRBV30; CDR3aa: CAWNVQDNQPQHF
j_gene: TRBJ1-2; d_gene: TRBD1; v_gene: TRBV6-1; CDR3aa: CASILSGQGLYGYTF
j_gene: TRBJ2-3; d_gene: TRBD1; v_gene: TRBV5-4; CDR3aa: CASSEGQGSTDTQYF
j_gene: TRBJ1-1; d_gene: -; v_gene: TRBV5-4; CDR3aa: CASIRGGGTEAFF
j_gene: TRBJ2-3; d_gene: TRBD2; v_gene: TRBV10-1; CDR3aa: CASSEAASGRTDTQYF
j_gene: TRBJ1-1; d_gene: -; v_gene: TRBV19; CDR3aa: CASRWGNTEAFF
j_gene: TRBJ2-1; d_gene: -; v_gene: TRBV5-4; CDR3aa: CASSLRGGTENNEQFF
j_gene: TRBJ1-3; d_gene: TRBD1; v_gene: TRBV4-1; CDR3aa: CASSQVPRPKGQQDSGNTIYF
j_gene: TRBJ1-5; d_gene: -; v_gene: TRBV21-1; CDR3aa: CASNLQGADQPQHF
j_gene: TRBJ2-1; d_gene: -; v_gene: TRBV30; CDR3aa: CAWKLDETSSYNEQFF
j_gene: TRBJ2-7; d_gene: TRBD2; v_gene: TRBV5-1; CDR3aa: CASSLGSRENLDEQYF